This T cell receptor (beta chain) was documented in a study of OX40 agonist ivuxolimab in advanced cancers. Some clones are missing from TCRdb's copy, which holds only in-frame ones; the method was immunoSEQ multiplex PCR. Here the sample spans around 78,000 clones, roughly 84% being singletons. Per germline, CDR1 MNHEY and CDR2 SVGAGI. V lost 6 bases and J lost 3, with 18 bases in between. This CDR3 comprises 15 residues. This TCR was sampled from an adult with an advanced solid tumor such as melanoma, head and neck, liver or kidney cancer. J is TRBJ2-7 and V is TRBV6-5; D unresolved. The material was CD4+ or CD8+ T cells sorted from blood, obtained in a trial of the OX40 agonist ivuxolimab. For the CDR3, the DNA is TGTGCCAGCAGAGAGACGATTGACGCCAGCTACGAGCAGTACTTC. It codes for CASRETIDASYEQYF.